The entry below describes one T cell receptor beta chain. The germline V gene has CDR1 MGHRA and CDR2 YSYEKL. CDR3 length: 14 amino acids. The V end lost 0 bases, the J end lost 1 base, and 7 bases lay between the germline ends. The data belong to a study of OX40 agonist ivuxolimab in advanced cancers. In the study overall: Age averaged around 60 years (range about 20 to 79), and more than 80% were male. Partial responses were achieved by three patients, of whom one had hepatocellular carcinoma and two had cutaneous melanoma.

Assay: immunoSEQ multiplex PCR; the TCRdb copy retains only in-frame clones and omits some. This sample yields roughly 67,000 clones, of which roughly 87% are seen a single time; more than 4.5% belongs to the top ten. The sequence derives from an adult with an advanced solid tumor such as melanoma, head and neck, liver or kidney cancer. The chain couples TRBV4-1 to TRBJ2-7; unclear D gene. Sequencing was performed on CD4+ or CD8+ T cells sorted from blood, taken in a trial of the OX40 agonist ivuxolimab. CDR3 loop: CASSQEEESYEQYF. The CDR3 DNA is TGCGCCAGCAGCCAAGAAGAAGAGTCCTACGAGCAGTACTTC.